These 21 T cell receptor beta chains were all obtained from the same sample, sequenced in a study of T cell changes during pregnancy in multiple sclerosis. Using immunoSEQ multiplex PCR, the repertoire was profiled, and TCRdb retains in-frame clones only, with some absent. The sample contains approximately 41,000 clones, roughly 89% of which appear only once. The input for sequencing was CD4+ T cells from peripheral blood mononuclear cells, taken in the second trimester of pregnancy. The receptors were sampled from a female donor in good health, enrolled as a control in a pregnancy study.

The V call is TRBV4-1, the J call TRBJ1-3, with unresolved D. The CDR3 covers 13 residues. Per germline, CDR1 MGHRA and CDR2 YSYEKL. V lost 6 bases to trimming and J lost 4 bases, with 10 bases between them. CDR3 loop: CASRLTGGNTIYF. The DNA for the CDR3 is TGCGCCAGCAGGCTTACGGGGGGAAACACCATATATTTT.

V and J are TRBV19 and TRBJ1-2, with 7 bases fitting TRBD1. CDR3 length equals 12 residues. Trimming took 6 bases from V and 8 from J; bases not matched to a gene: 6. From germline, CDR1 is LNHDA and CDR2 SQIVND (reference sequence). In nucleotides, the CDR3 is TGTGCCAGTAGCGACAGGGTCGGGGGCTACACCTTC. This encodes CASSDRVGGYTF. The variable domain in full, with the rest retrieved from reference TRBV19 and TRBJ1-2, is DGGITQSPKYLFRKEGQNVTLSCEQNLNHDAMYWYRQDPGQGLRLIYYSQIVNDFQKGDIAEGYSVSREKKESFPLTVTSAQKNPTAFYLCASSDRVGGYTFGSGTRLTVV.

The V call is TRBV9, the J call TRBJ1-1; 8 bases are shared with TRBD1. This CDR3 is 14 amino acids long. The V gene end was trimmed by 2 bases and the J gene end by 4 bases; junction bases not matched to a gene: 4. Germline loops: CDR1 SGDLS, CDR2 YYNGEE. The CDR3 sequence: CASSVDRVATEAFF. For the CDR3, the DNA is TGTGCCAGCAGCGTGGACAGGGTGGCCACTGAAGCTTTCTTT.

This chain joins TRBV4-1 and TRBJ1-5; 7 bases align to TRBD1. This CDR3 is built from 18 residues. V was clipped by 3 bases and J by 5 bases; unmatched bases: 16. Per germline, CDR1 MGHRA and CDR2 YSYEKL. Here the CDR3 reads CASSHHDDRARWDQPQHF. CDR3 nucleotide sequence: TGCGCCAGCAGCCATCACGACGACAGGGCAAGATGGGATCAGCCCCAGCATTTT.

The rearrangement joins TRBV9 to TRBJ1-6; D is ambiguous. This CDR3 spans 15 amino acids. V shed 0 bases and J shed 9 bases, with 13 bases lying between them. Germline CDR1 reads SGDLS; CDR2 reads YYNGEE. CDR3 residues: CASSVAAAGASPLHF. Written as DNA, the CDR3 is TGTGCCAGCAGCGTAGCTGCAGCCGGAGCTTCACCCCTCCACTTT.

The chain is built from TRBV7-2 and TRBJ2-5; 9 nucleotides line up with TRBD2. Germline lookup yields CDR1 SGHTA and CDR2 FQGNSA. This CDR3 contains 18 residues. Trimming removed 1 base from V and 1 base from J; junction bases left unmatched: 10. In DNA form, the CDR3 reads TGTGCCAGCAGCTTAGAGAGGGTTGCGGGGGGGTTCCAAGAGACCCAGTACTTC. This gives the protein CASSLERVAGGFQETQYF.

This chain uses TRBV10-3 with TRBJ1-3; D might be TRBD1 (5 bases). Trimming took 8 bases from V and 0 from J, leaving 17 bases between them. The CDR3 extends over 16 amino acids. CDR1 and CDR2 from the germline V gene are ENHRY and SYGVKD. The DNA for the CDR3 is TGTGCCATCGCACAGGAGCCCCAACGCTCTGGAAACACCATATATTTT. The encoded protein is CAIAQEPQRSGNTIYF.

V is TRBV19 and J is TRBJ2-5; D may be TRBD2 (6 bases). Germline CDR1 LNHDA, CDR2 SQIVND (reference sequence). With 7 bases removed from V and 5 bases from J, the gap between germline ends came to 14 bases. The CDR3 has 13 amino acids. CDR3 coding DNA: TGTGCCAGTAAGGAGGGGAGAGGTGAGACCCAGTACTTC. It is translated as CASKEGRGETQYF.

The chain employs TRBV2 and TRBJ2-3, with 8 positions matching TRBD1. V shed 7 bases and J 1 base; nucleotides not matched to a gene: 4. The CDR3 is made up of 14 amino acids. The germline CDR1 and CDR2 sequences are SNHLY and FYNNEI. The DNA of the CDR3 is TGTGCCAGCACCGACAGGGGAGGCACAGATACGCAGTATTTT. It codes for CASTDRGGTDTQYF. The complete variable domain, with remaining parts taken from reference TRBV2 and TRBJ2-3, reads EPEVTQTPSHQVTQMGQEVILRCVPISNHLYFYWYRQILGQKVEFLVSFYNNEISEKSEIFDDQFSVERPDGSNFTLKIRSTKLEDSAMYFCASTDRGGTDTQYFGPGTRLTVL.

V and J are TRBV4-1 and TRBJ2-7; 9 bases are a match to TRBD1. The germline CDR1 and CDR2 sequences are MGHRA and YSYEKL. V shed 3 bases, J shed 2 bases, and the junction held 8 bases outside the gene matches. There are 16 residues in the CDR3. The CDR3 reads CASSHGRQGGTYEQYF. DNA for the CDR3: TGCGCCAGCAGCCACGGGAGACAGGGGGGTACCTACGAGCAGTACTTC.

The chain couples TRBV7-9 to TRBJ2-1; TRBD2 aligns across 8 bases. The CDR3 has 15 amino acids. V shed 1 base, J shed 3 bases, and the junction held 2 bases outside the gene matches. Germline V gene lookup returns CDR1 SEHNR and CDR2 FQNEAQ (reference sequence). The CDR3 DNA is TGTGCCAGCAGCTTAGTTCTAGCGGGCTACAATGAGCAGTTCTTC. Protein: CASSLVLAGYNEQFF.

The chain links TRBV18 to TRBJ2-7, with D unclear. The ends were cut back, 0 bases at V and 4 bases at J, with 10 bases in the middle. From germline, CDR1 is KGHSH and CDR2 LQKENI. CDR3 length: 14 amino acids. CDR3 protein: CASSPPVDVYEQYF. As DNA, the CDR3 is TGTGCCAGCTCACCACCGGTAGATGTGTACGAGCAGTACTTC.

J is TRBJ2-2 and V is TRBV28, with TRBD1 as a possible D gene (5 bases). CDR3 length: 14 amino acids. Trimming removed 8 bases at V and 0 bases at J, with 10 bases between. Germline assignment: CDR1 MDHEN and CDR2 SYDVKM. The CDR3 reads CASLVQANTGELFF. CDR3 coding DNA: TGTGCCAGCCTGGTACAGGCGAACACCGGGGAGCTGTTTTTT.

The chain recombines TRBV2 with TRBJ1-1, with D uncertain. The CDR3 consists of 11 residues. V was shortened by 8 bases and J by 0 bases, with 4 bases between the two germline ends. The germline CDR1 and CDR2 sequences are SNHLY and FYNNEI. The CDR3 nucleotides read TGTGCCAGCGTCGTGAACACTGAAGCTTTCTTT. This translates into CASVVNTEAFF.

This sequence joins TRBV5-1 and TRBJ1-2; 8 nucleotides match TRBD1. The J segment lost 8 bases and the V segment lost 5 bases, leaving 11 bases of the junction unmatched. The CDR3 loop spans 14 amino acids. The germline V gene has CDR1 SGHRS and CDR2 YFSETQ. The DNA for the CDR3 is TGCGCCAGCAGTTTACTAGGACAGGGAAACGGCTACACCTTC. Protein sequence: CASSLLGQGNGYTF.

The chain joins TRBV6-5 to TRBJ1-4, with 8 bases lining up with TRBD1. Germline assignment: CDR1 MNHEY and CDR2 SVGAGI. Germline trimming cut 8 bases from V and 11 bases from J; bases unmatched to any gene: 10. The CDR3 extends over 13 amino acids. The CDR3 spells CASLDREAWKLFF. For the CDR3, the DNA is TGTGCCAGCTTGGACAGGGAAGCTTGGAAACTGTTTTTT.

J is TRBJ1-1 and V is TRBV7-8; perhaps TRBD1 as D (6 bases). CDR1 and CDR2 (germline): SGHVS, FQNEAQ. The CDR3 is 14 residues long. V lost 1 base and J 5 bases, leaving 11 bases between the germline ends. CDR3 sequence reads: CASSLGGGGTEAFF. In DNA form, the CDR3 reads TGTGCCAGCAGCTTAGGAGGGGGGGGTACTGAAGCTTTCTTT.

The V gene is TRBV4-3, the J gene TRBJ2-3; 8 bases agree with TRBD1. The CDR3 is 16 residues long. V lost 1 base and J lost 2; bases outside the gene matches: 5. Germline V gene lookup returns CDR1 LGHNA and CDR2 YSLEER. CDR3 nucleotides: TGCGCCAGCAGCCAAGTCGGCAGGGGGCACACAGATACGCAGTATTTT. Its translation is CASSQVGRGHTDTQYF.

Written as DNA, the CDR3 is TGTGCCAGCAGCTTTCCTAGCGGGGGGGCGACAGATACGCAGTATTTT. Translated, it gives CASSFPSGGATDTQYF. The rearrangement uses TRBV7-2 and TRBJ2-3; 12 bases line up with TRBD2. Losses at the gene ends were 3 bases for V and 3 bases for J; bases not matched to a gene: 4. Germline CDR1 SGHTA, CDR2 FQGNSA. The CDR3 has 16 amino acids.

The gene calls are TRBV6-5 and TRBJ2-7; 10 bases match TRBD1. Losses at the gene ends were 6 bases for V and 5 bases for J; bases not matched to a gene: 10. The length of the CDR3 is 15 residues. Germline V gene data show CDR1 as MNHEY and CDR2 as SVGAGI. CDR3 sequence (DNA): TGTGCCAGCAGCCCCTCCGGGACAGGGGACCACGAGCAGTACTTC. Its protein product is CASSPSGTGDHEQYF.

This chain joins TRBV5-1 and TRBJ1-5; 7 nucleotides agree with TRBD1. Germline CDR1 and CDR2: SGHRS and YFSETQ. This CDR3 region has 15 residues. The V segment lost 0 bases and the J segment 4 bases; nucleotides outside the gene matches: 4. The CDR3 protein is CASSLGGQPNQPQHF. CDR3 nucleotides: TGCGCCAGCAGCTTGGGGGGACAGCCAAATCAGCCCCAGCATTTT.